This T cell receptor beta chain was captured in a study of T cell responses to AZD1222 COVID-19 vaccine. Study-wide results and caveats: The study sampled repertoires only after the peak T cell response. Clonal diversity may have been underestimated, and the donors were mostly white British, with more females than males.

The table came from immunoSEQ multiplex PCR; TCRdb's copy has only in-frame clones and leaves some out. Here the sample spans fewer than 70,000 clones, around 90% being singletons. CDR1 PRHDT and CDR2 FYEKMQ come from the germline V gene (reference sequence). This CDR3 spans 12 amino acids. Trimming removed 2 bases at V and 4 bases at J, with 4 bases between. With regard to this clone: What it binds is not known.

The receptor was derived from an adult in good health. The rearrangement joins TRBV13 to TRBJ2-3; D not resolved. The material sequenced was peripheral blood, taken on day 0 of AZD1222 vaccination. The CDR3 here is CASSLLSDTQYF. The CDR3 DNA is TGTGCCAGCAGCTTATTGTCAGATACGCAGTATTTT.